This TCR beta chain was obtained from a study of beta chain features in type 1 diabetes. Study-wide points: Significant though moderate, a shortening of TCRB CDR3s appeared in all four CD4+ subsets of Type 1 diabetes patients.

Between the trimmed V and J ends, which lost 3 bases and 4 bases, there was a span of 19 bases. The CDR3 is 16 amino acids. Germline assignment: CDR1 SGHRS and CDR2 YFSETQ. The sample holds a few counts of this clone. Its target is unknown. CD4+ naive, central memory, regulatory and stem cell-like memory cells were sorted via CD45RO/CCR7/CD25/CD127/CD95/CD27. Reverse transcription of all isolated RNA meant that expressed TCRB transcripts were sequenced. TCRdb's copy holds only in-frame clones and misses some; the assay was immunoSEQ multiplex PCR. The sample lists hundreds of thousands of clones; roughly an eighth were seen once.

V and J are TRBV5-1 and TRBJ2-5, with D unresolved. The TCR comes from a man aged 18 to 30 with type 1 diabetes. The sample consisted of naive CD4+ T cells from blood. The CDR3 region has the DNA TGCGCCAGCAGCTCTTCGCCCCCTCAGAGACTAGAGACCCAGTACTTC. Translating it yields CASSSSPPQRLETQYF.